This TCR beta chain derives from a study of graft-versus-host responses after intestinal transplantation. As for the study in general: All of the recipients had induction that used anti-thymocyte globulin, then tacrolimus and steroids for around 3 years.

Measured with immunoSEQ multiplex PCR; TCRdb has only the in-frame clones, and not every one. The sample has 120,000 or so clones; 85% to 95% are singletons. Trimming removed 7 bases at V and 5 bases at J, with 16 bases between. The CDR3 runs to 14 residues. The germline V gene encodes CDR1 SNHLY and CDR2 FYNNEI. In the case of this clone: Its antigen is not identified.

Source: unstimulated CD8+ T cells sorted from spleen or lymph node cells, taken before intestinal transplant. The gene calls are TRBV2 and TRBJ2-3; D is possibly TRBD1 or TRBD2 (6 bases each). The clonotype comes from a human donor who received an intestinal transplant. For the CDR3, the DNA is TGTGCCAGCATGGAGGGGGAGGATGGAGATACGCAGTATTTT. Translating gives CASMEGEDGDTQYF. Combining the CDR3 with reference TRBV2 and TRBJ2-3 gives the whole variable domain EPEVTQTPSHQVTQMGQEVILRCVPISNHLYFYWYRQILGQKVEFLVSFYNNEISEKSEIFDDQFSVERPDGSNFTLKIRSTKLEDSAMYFCASMEGEDGDTQYFGPGTRLTVL.